The source of this TCR beta chain is a study of cytomegalovirus exposure and HLA in healthy donors. For the study at large: Earlier findings included roughly 100 million unique TCR beta sequences obtained from 150 million to 200 million T cells.

Primers for the PCR totalled 60 Vbeta and 13 Jbeta. Produced via immunoSEQ multiplex PCR; TCRdb's table is partial and in-frame only. This table has some 120,000 clones, approximately 68% appearing once. Study-wide results and caveats: Both high specificity and high sensitivity reportedly marked the classifier's diagnosis of cytomegalovirus status. A later analysis found that most CMV-associated TCR beta chains appeared HLA-restricted. In a later analysis, V- and J-gene trimming of beta chains associated with a DCLRE1C missense variant, replicated independently.

Regarding this clone: Its antigen is not identified.

V was pared by 5 bases and J by 7 bases, with 5 bases of the junction left unmatched. The CDR3 totals 14 residues. The germline V gene has CDR1 MNHEY and CDR2 SVGAGI. The sequence was collected from a young man in good health and CMV-seropositive. V usage is TRBV6-5 and J usage is TRBJ1-6; 7 bases match TRBD1. The sample comprised PBMCs. The CDR3 sequence: CASSPTGLNSPLHF. CDR3 DNA sequence: TGTGCCAGCAGTCCGACAGGGTTAAATTCACCCCTCCACTTT.